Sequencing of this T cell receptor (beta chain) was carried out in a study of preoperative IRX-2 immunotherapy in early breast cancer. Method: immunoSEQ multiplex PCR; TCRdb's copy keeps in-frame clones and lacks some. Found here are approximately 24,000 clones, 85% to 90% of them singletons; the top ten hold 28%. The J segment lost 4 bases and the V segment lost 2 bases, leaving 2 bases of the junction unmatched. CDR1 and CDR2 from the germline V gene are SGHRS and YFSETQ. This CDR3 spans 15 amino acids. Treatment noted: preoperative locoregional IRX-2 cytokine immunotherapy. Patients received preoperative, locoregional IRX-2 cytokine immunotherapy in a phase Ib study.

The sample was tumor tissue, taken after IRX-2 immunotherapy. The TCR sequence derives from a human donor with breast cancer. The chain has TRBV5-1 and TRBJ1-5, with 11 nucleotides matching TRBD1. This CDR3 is CASSFGQGANQPQHF. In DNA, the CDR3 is TGCGCCAGCAGCTTCGGACAGGGGGCGAATCAGCCCCAGCATTTT.